This T cell receptor (beta chain) was recovered during a study of blood T cell repertoires in COVID-19. Across the study: The analysed material was cDNA or gDNA that came from T cells, B-cell-depleted T cells, or PBMCs.

Clones were read by immunoSEQ multiplex PCR, and TCRdb kept only the in-frame ones, dropping some. The sample shows about 200,000 clones, around 85% of them seen only once. The CDR3 totals 15 residues. Per germline, CDR1 MGHDK and CDR2 SYGVNS. The V and J ends lost 3 bases and 1 base respectively, with 11 bases between them. The specimen was peripheral blood. The chain employs TRBV25-1 and TRBJ2-3, with a possible D match to TRBD1 (5 bases). The TCR sequence derives from a man aged 60 to 75 with COVID-19, enrolled during active disease. CDR3 nucleotide sequence: TGTGCCAGCAGTGATCTACAGGCAGGCACAGATACGCAGTATTTT. It yields the protein CASSDLQAGTDTQYF.